The source of this T cell receptor beta chain is a study of blood T cell repertoires in COVID-19. Germline CDR1 SEHNR, CDR2 FQNEAQ (reference sequence). This CDR3 contains 14 residues. Trimming pared 6 bases from V and 4 bases from J, leaving 15 bases between. Clones were read by immunoSEQ multiplex PCR, and TCRdb kept only the in-frame ones, dropping some. The table includes 30,000 or so clones, about 86% detected once. The chain uses TRBV7-9 and TRBJ1-1; perhaps TRBD1 as D (6 bases). Sequencing was done on a sample of peripheral blood. The origin of this receptor is a human donor in a cohort sampled during active COVID-19. CDR3 sequence reads: CASRGGRAATEAFF. The DNA for the CDR3 is TGTGCCAGCAGGGGGGGGCGTGCGGCCACTGAAGCTTTCTTT.